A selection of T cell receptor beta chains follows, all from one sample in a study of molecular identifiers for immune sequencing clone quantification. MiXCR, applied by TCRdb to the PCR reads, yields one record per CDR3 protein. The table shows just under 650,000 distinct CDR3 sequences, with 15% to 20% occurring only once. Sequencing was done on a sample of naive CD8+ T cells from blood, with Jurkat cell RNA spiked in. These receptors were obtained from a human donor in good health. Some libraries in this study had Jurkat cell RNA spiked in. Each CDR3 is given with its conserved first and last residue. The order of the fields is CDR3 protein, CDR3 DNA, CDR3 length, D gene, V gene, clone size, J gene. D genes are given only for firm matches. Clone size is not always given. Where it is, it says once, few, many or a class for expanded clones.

CDR3 protein: CASGSAAGGDGYTF
CDR3 DNA: TGTGCTAGTGGTTCGGCGGCAGGGGGCGATGGCTACACCTTC
CDR3 length: 14
D gene: TRBD1
V gene: TRBV12-5
clone size: few
J gene: TRBJ1-2

CDR3 protein: CASSKFRGKSNQPQHF
CDR3 DNA: TGTGCCAGCAGCAAATTCAGGGGGAAAAGCAATCAGCCCCAGCATTTT
CDR3 length: 16
D gene: NA
V gene: TRBV21-1
clone size: many
J gene: TRBJ1-5

CDR3 protein: CASSATTASEAFF
CDR3 DNA: TGCGCCAGCAGCGCGACGACTGCCTCTGAAGCTTTCTTT
CDR3 length: 13
D gene: NA
V gene: TRBV4-3
clone size: many
J gene: TRBJ1-1

CDR3 protein: CASSNGVAYEQYF
CDR3 DNA: TGTGCCAGTAGTAACGGGGTAGCCTACGAGCAGTACTTC
CDR3 length: 13
D gene: NA
V gene: TRBV19
clone size: many
J gene: TRBJ2-7

CDR3 protein: CASTPLGEISTDTQYF
CDR3 DNA: TGTGCCAGCACCCCTTTGGGGGAGATTAGCACAGATACGCAGTATTTT
CDR3 length: 16
D gene: NA
V gene: TRBV6-2/TRBV6-3
clone size: many
J gene: TRBJ2-3

CDR3 protein: CASRGLGANVLTF
CDR3 DNA: TGTGCCAGCAGGGGGCTTGGGGCCAACGTCCTGACTTTC
CDR3 length: 13
D gene: NA
V gene: TRBV27
clone size: many
J gene: TRBJ2-6

CDR3 protein: CASSTGQFINQPQHF
CDR3 DNA: TGTGCCAGCAGTACAGGACAGTTTATTAATCAGCCCCAGCATTTT
CDR3 length: 15
D gene: NA
V gene: TRBV6-2/TRBV6-3
clone size: few
J gene: TRBJ1-5

CDR3 protein: CASSSLAGSQETQYF
CDR3 DNA: TGTGCCAGCAGTTCTTTAGCGGGGAGCCAAGAGACCCAGTACTTC
CDR3 length: 15
D gene: TRBD2
V gene: TRBV6-5
clone size: many
J gene: TRBJ2-5

CDR3 protein: CASSYGSGGNTIYF
CDR3 DNA: TGTGCCAGCAGTTACGGGAGTGGGGGAAACACCATATATTTT
CDR3 length: 14
D gene: NA
V gene: TRBV6-5
clone size: many
J gene: TRBJ1-3

CDR3 protein: CASSYGSGVEEQYF
CDR3 DNA: TGTGCCAGCAGTTACGGGAGCGGAGTGGAGGAGCAGTACTTC
CDR3 length: 14
D gene: NA
V gene: TRBV6-5
clone size: many
J gene: TRBJ2-7

CDR3 protein: CASSNYGYTF
CDR3 DNA: TGTGCCAGCAGTAACTATGGCTACACCTTC
CDR3 length: 10
D gene: NA
V gene: TRBV6-5
clone size: many
J gene: TRBJ1-2

CDR3 protein: CASSQDRGVSGYEQYF
CDR3 DNA: TGCGCCAGCAGCCAAGATAGGGGGGTTAGCGGATACGAGCAGTACTTC
CDR3 length: 16
D gene: NA
V gene: TRBV4-3
clone size: many
J gene: TRBJ2-7

CDR3 protein: CASSPGLAGESEQYF
CDR3 DNA: TGTGCCAGCTCACCAGGACTAGCGGGGGAAAGCGAGCAGTACTTC
CDR3 length: 15
D gene: TRBD2
V gene: TRBV18
clone size: many
J gene: TRBJ2-7

CDR3 protein: CAISEYSGGADTQYF
CDR3 DNA: TGTGCCATCAGTGAATATAGCGGGGGGGCGGATACGCAGTATTTT
CDR3 length: 15
D gene: TRBD2
V gene: TRBV10-3
clone size: many
J gene: TRBJ2-3

CDR3 protein: CASSSMVDTQYF
CDR3 DNA: TGTGCCAGCAGCTCTATGGTGGATACGCAGTATTTT
CDR3 length: 12
D gene: NA
V gene: TRBV7-9
clone size: many
J gene: TRBJ2-3

CDR3 protein: CSAGGTIQYEQYF
CDR3 DNA: TGCAGTGCTGGGGGGACGATCCAATACGAGCAGTACTTC
CDR3 length: 13
D gene: NA
V gene: TRBV20-1
clone size: many
J gene: TRBJ2-7

CDR3 protein: CASSYYPGLYANTGELFF
CDR3 DNA: TGTGCCAGCAGTTACTACCCGGGACTATACGCGAACACCGGGGAGCTGTTTTTT
CDR3 length: 18
D gene: TRBD2
V gene: TRBV6-2/TRBV6-3
clone size: NA
J gene: TRBJ2-2

CDR3 protein: CASMAAGGSLEQYF
CDR3 DNA: TGTGCCAGCATGGCGGCGGGAGGGAGTCTCGAGCAGTACTTC
CDR3 length: 14
D gene: TRBD2
V gene: TRBV2
clone size: many
J gene: TRBJ2-7

CDR3 protein: CASSQDRRDDQPQHF
CDR3 DNA: TGCGCCAGCAGCCAAGATCGCAGGGACGATCAGCCCCAGCATTTT
CDR3 length: 15
D gene: NA
V gene: TRBV4-3
clone size: many
J gene: TRBJ1-5

CDR3 protein: CASSMRGTDTEAFF
CDR3 DNA: TGTGCCAGTAGTATGAGAGGGACGGACACTGAAGCTTTCTTT
CDR3 length: 14
D gene: NA
V gene: TRBV19
clone size: NA
J gene: TRBJ1-1

CDR3 protein: CASSPQTGLENTIYF
CDR3 DNA: TGCGCCAGCAGCCCGCAGACAGGGTTAGAAAACACCATATATTTT
CDR3 length: 15
D gene: TRBD1
V gene: TRBV4-1
clone size: few
J gene: TRBJ1-3

CDR3 protein: CAISETGMNYGYTF
CDR3 DNA: TGTGCCATCAGTGAAACAGGGATGAACTATGGCTACACCTTC
CDR3 length: 14
D gene: NA
V gene: TRBV10-3
clone size: few
J gene: TRBJ1-2

CDR3 protein: CSAIGLAGGGVYNEQFF
CDR3 DNA: TGCAGTGCTATTGGACTAGCGGGAGGTGGAGTCTACAATGAGCAGTTCTTC
CDR3 length: 17
D gene: TRBD2
V gene: TRBV20-1
clone size: many
J gene: TRBJ2-1

CDR3 protein: CASSPWSTDTQYF
CDR3 DNA: TGTGCCAGCAGCCCGTGGAGCACAGATACGCAGTATTTT
CDR3 length: 13
D gene: NA
V gene: TRBV14
clone size: many
J gene: TRBJ2-3

CDR3 protein: CASRDTSGANVLTF
CDR3 DNA: TGTGCCAGCAGGGACACCTCTGGGGCCAACGTCCTGACTTTC
CDR3 length: 14
D gene: NA
V gene: TRBV7-9
clone size: many
J gene: TRBJ2-6

CDR3 protein: CSARDLRQASYEQYF
CDR3 DNA: TGCAGTGCTAGGGACCTGAGACAGGCCTCCTACGAGCAGTACTTC
CDR3 length: 15
D gene: NA
V gene: TRBV20-1
clone size: many
J gene: TRBJ2-7